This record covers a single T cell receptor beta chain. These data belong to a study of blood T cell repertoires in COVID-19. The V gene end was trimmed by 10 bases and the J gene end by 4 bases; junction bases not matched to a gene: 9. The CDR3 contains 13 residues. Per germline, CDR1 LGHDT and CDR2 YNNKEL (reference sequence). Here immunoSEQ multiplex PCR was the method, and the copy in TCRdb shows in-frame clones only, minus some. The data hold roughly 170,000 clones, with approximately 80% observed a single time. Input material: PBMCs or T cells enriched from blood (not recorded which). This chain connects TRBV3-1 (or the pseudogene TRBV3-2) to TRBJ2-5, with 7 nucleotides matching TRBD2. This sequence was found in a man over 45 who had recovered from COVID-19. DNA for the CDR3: TGTGCCACGGGGGTGGGAGGGCGAGAGACCCAGTACTTC. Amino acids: CATGVGGRETQYF.